This TCR beta chain was sequenced during a study of control samples from healthy donors and cancer patients. Sequenced by immunoSEQ multiplex PCR; TCRdb stores in-frame clones only, minus some. Found here are 150,000 to 200,000 clones, roughly 94% of them singletons; the top ten hold about 8.5%. Sequencing was performed on blood. The clonotype was recovered from a woman aged 40 to 50 in good health.

The CDR3 spells CASFRTEQFF. DNA for the CDR3: TGTGCCAGCTTCCGAACGGAGCAGTTCTTC. This rearrangement joins TRBV9 to TRBJ2-1; D is unresolved. Trimming took off 7 bases at V and 10 bases at J, with 9 bases between the two ends. This CDR3 has 10 amino acids. Germline values: CDR1 SGDLS, CDR2 YYNGEE.